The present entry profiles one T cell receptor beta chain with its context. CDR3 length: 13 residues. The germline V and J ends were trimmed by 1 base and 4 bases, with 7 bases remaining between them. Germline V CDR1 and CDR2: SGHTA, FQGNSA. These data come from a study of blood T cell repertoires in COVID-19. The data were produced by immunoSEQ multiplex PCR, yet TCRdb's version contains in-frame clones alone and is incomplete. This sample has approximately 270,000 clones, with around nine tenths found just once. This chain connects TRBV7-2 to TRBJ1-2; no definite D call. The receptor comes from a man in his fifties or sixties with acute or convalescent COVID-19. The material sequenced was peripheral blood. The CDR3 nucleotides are TGTGCCAGCAGCTTAGATGGCGGCTATGGCTACACCTTC. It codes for CASSLDGGYGYTF. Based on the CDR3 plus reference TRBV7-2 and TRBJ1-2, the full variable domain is GAGVSQSPSNKVTEKGKDVELRCDPISGHTALYWYRQSLGQGLEFLIYFQGNSAPDKSGLPSDRFSAERTGGSVSTLTIQRTQQEDSAVYLCASSLDGGYGYTFGSGTRLTVV.